One sample yielded the 23 T cell receptor beta chains listed below, sequenced in a study of blood T cells in healthy people across ages. A second PCR, run for about 6 to 11 cycles, used a sample-barcoded 5' primer plus a J-beta primer mix. TCRdb analysed the 5' RACE reads with MiXCR anew, one entry per CDR3 protein. The table lists 750,000 to 950,000 distinct CDR3 sequences, roughly 50% of them singletons. Sequencing used blood. Every receptor here comes from a man older than 75 in good health.

To note about this clonotype: One junction end disagrees with the germline gene, perhaps due to a read error. This chain links TRBV2 with TRBJ2-1, with D hard to call. Germline V gene data show CDR1 as SNHLY and CDR2 as FYNNEI. The CDR3 loop spans 13 amino acids. The CDR3 spells CASSANTYNEQFF. The DNA of the CDR3 is TGTGCCAGCAGTGCTAATACCTACAATGAGCAGTTCTTT.

Only a few counts were recorded for this clonotype. The CDR3 DNA sequence: TGCAGCGCCGGGACTAGCGGGAGAAGAGATGAGCAGTTCTTC. This encodes CSAGTSGRRDEQFF. The chain combines TRBV29-1 with TRBJ2-1, with TRBD2 matching over 14 bases. The ends lost 7 bases at V and 8 bases at J; junction bases unmatched: 7. CDR1 is SQVTM and CDR2 is ANQGSEA in the germline V gene. The CDR3 extends over 14 amino acids.

This chain connects TRBV20-1 to TRBJ2-7, with a possible D match to TRBD1 (6 bases). V was clipped by 0 bases and J by 3 bases, with 18 bases between them. This CDR3 has 16 amino acids. CDR1 DFQATT and CDR2 SNEGSKA come from the germline V gene (reference sequence). The CDR3 sequence: CSARDPRGNRIYEQYF. DNA of the CDR3: TGCAGTGCTAGAGATCCGAGGGGGAACCGGATCTACGAGCAGTACTTC.

The V call is TRBV14, the J call TRBJ2-7; D might be TRBD1 (5 bases). This CDR3 spans 14 amino acids. Germline CDR1 is SGHDN and CDR2 is FVKESK. V dropped 6 bases and J dropped 7 bases, with 19 bases sitting between them. CDR3 nucleotide sequence: TGTGCCAGCAGTCACGGACAAAAAATTCGAGAGCAGTACTTC. Amino acids: CASSHGQKIREQYF.

This chain links TRBV20-1 with TRBJ1-5; the match to TRBD1 covers 9 bases. The CDR3 has 15 residues. J lost 7 bases, V lost 4 bases, and 11 bases had no gene match. In germline, CDR1 is DFQATT, CDR2 SNEGSKA (reference sequence). This CDR3 reads CSATKTGGLGQPQHF. CDR3 bases: TGCAGTGCTACAAAGACAGGGGGTCTCGGCCAGCCCCAGCATTTT.

The V gene is TRBV4-1, the J gene TRBJ2-1, with D unclear. The J call is doubtful: the DNA matches TRBJ2-7 better. The CDR3 spans 13 residues. The germline V gene has CDR1 MGHRA and CDR2 YSYEKL. CDR3 sequence (DNA): TGCGCCAGCAGCCAAGAGCGAGGCTGGGAGCAGTACTTC. This encodes CASSQERGWEQYF.

The V gene is TRBV7-2, the J gene TRBJ1-2; D is unclear. The V end was cut by 1 base, the J end by 6 bases, with 3 bases between. Germline V gives CDR1 SGHTA, CDR2 FQGNSA. CDR3 length: 11 amino acids. CDR3 region: CASSLVDGYTF. CDR3 nucleotides: TGTGCCAGCAGCTTAGTAGATGGCTACACCTTC.

A few counts support this clonotype. The genes are TRBV6-6 and TRBJ2-5; unclear D gene. Trimming removed 2 bases from V and 2 bases from J, with 12 bases in between. Germline V gives CDR1 MNHNY, CDR2 SVGAGI (reference sequence). This CDR3 comprises 15 residues. The CDR3 DNA reads TGTGCCAGCAGTTACGCGGTCAGATTACAAGAGACCCAGTACTTC. Residues: CASSYAVRLQETQYF.

In its sample, this clonotype was seen once. CDR3 amino acids: CASSTPGLIGYTF. The CDR3 coding sequence is TGTGCCAGCAGTACCCCGGGACTTATCGGCTACACCTTC. This chain connects TRBV27 to TRBJ1-2; D possibly corresponds to TRBD1 (5 bases). V was pared by 5 bases and J by 8 bases, with 15 bases between. The CDR3 is made up of 13 amino acids. Germline CDR1 is MNHEY and CDR2 is SMNVEV (reference sequence).

A few counts support this clonotype. The rearrangement links TRBV10-3 to TRBJ2-3; 14 bases line up with TRBD2. The CDR3 loop spans 16 amino acids. Per germline, CDR1 ENHRY and CDR2 SYGVKD. J lost 3 bases, V lost 6 bases, and 5 bases had no gene match. The CDR3 protein is CAISGGLAGETDTQYF. Written as DNA, the CDR3 is TGTGCCATCAGCGGGGGACTAGCGGGAGAAACAGATACGCAGTATTTT.

The chain is built from TRBV6-1 and TRBJ2-2; 11 bases are a match to TRBD2. CDR3 length: 17 amino acids. The germline gives CDR1 MNHNS, CDR2 SASEGT. With 6 bases clipped from V and 4 bases from J, the junction kept 10 bases outside the gene matches. CDR3 sequence reads: CASRGGRLAGSTGELFF. CDR3 bases: TGTGCCAGCAGGGGGGGAAGACTAGCGGGATCCACCGGGGAGCTGTTTTTT.

This clonotype showed up just a few times. The V gene is TRBV3-1, the J gene TRBJ2-5; 9 bases are shared with TRBD2. With 4 bases clipped from V and 4 bases from J, the junction kept 10 bases outside the gene matches. In germline, CDR1 is LGHDT, CDR2 YNNKEL (reference sequence). The CDR3 extends over 16 amino acids. In nucleotides, the CDR3 is TGTGCCAGCAGCCTGCGGAGCGGGAGGCCGGCAGAGACCCAGTACTTC. Translating gives CASSLRSGRPAETQYF.

The chain employs TRBV12-3 or TRBV12-4 and TRBJ2-1; D gene ambiguous. V was cut by 3 bases and J by 13 bases, with 13 bases left in between. This CDR3 is built from 12 residues. Here the CDR3 reads CASSLGKETQFF. The CDR3 DNA reads TGTGCCAGCAGTTTGGGGAAGGAGACCCAGTTCTTC.

Here the CDR3 reads CASSLSPPLAGVYNEQFF. The CDR3 bases are TGTGCCAGCAGTTTATCCCCACCTCTAGCGGGAGTATACAATGAGCAGTTCTTC. The rearrangement links TRBV27 to TRBJ2-1; 10 bases are a match to TRBD2. Germline values: CDR1 MNHEY, CDR2 SMNVEV (reference sequence). The length of the CDR3 is 18 residues. Trimming removed 0 bases from V and 4 bases from J; junction bases left unmatched: 9.

The chain recombines TRBV5-1 with TRBJ1-1; D ambiguous. Germline CDR1 and CDR2: SGHRS and YFSETQ. Trimming cost V 4 bases and J 1 base, with 14 bases left between them. The CDR3 contains 15 residues. The CDR3 bases are TGCGCCAGCAGCGCCCCGCGACGCGGGAACACTGAAGCTTTCTTT. This codes for CASSAPRRGNTEAFF.

The chain combines TRBV20-1 with TRBJ2-2; TRBD2 aligns across 10 bases. The CDR3 is 14 amino acids. CDR1 DFQATT and CDR2 SNEGSKA come from the germline V gene (reference sequence). V was pared by 6 bases and J by 7 bases, with 8 bases of the junction left unmatched. The CDR3 reads CSAQRGGLLGELFF. The CDR3 region has the DNA TGCAGTGCCCAGCGGGGGGGCCTCCTCGGGGAGCTGTTTTTT.

This clonotype was counted only a few times. The chain joins TRBV28 to TRBJ1-2; tentative D call: TRBD1 (5 bases). CDR3 size: 13 residues. CDR1 is MDHEN and CDR2 is SYDVKM in the germline V gene. V shed 7 bases and J shed 8 bases, with 17 bases lying between them. CDR3 bases: TGTGCCAGCACGACAGCTCTAACGGGAGGCTACACCTTC. Protein sequence: CASTTALTGGYTF.

This chain connects TRBV9 to TRBJ1-1; D ambiguous. V shed 6 bases and J shed 1 base, with 19 bases lying between them. The germline V gene has CDR1 SGDLS and CDR2 YYNGEE. The CDR3 extends over 16 amino acids. The CDR3 DNA is TGTGCCAGCAATCCCCGGGCCGGGTATGGGAACACTGAAGCTTTCTTT. Protein: CASNPRAGYGNTEAFF.

The chain combines TRBV6-2 or TRBV6-3 with TRBJ2-3, with 10 bases lining up with TRBD2. In germline, CDR1 is MNHEY, CDR2 SVGEGT. The V gene end was trimmed by 4 bases and the J gene end by 14 bases; junction bases not matched to a gene: 18. The CDR3 spans 16 residues. Written as DNA, the CDR3 is TGTGCCAGCAGTTCCCAGCGGGAGGGCCCCCCAAGATACGCGTATTTT. This encodes CASSSQREGPPRYAYF.

This clonotype was found many times. The rearrangement uses TRBV7-9 and TRBJ2-3; unclear D gene. The V and J ends lost 5 bases and 5 bases respectively, with 8 bases between them. CDR3 size: 12 residues. Germline loops: CDR1 SEHNR, CDR2 FQNEAQ (reference sequence). In DNA, the CDR3 is TGTGCCAGCAGCCAAACCGTAGATACGCAGTATTTT. Translated: CASSQTVDTQYF. Full variable domain (outside the CDR3, taken from reference TRBV7-9 and TRBJ2-3): DTGVSQNPRHKITKRGQNVTFRCDPISEHNRLYWYRQTLGQGPEFLTYFQNEAQLEKSRLLSDRFSAERPKGSFSTLEIQRTEQGDSAMYLCASSQTVDTQYFGPGTRLTVL.

About this clonotype itself: At one of its ends the junction is not consistent with the germline gene, which may arise from a read error. The chain links TRBV7-7 to TRBJ2-7, with 11 bases lining up with TRBD2. CDR1 and CDR2 from the germline V gene are SSHAT and FNYEAQ (reference sequence). The CDR3 is 16 residues long. CDR3 DNA sequence: TGTGCTAGCAGCCCCGCCGGGACTAGCGGCTCCTACGAGCAGTACTTC. Translating it yields CASSPAGTSGSYEQYF. The variable domain in full, with the rest retrieved from reference TRBV7-7 and TRBJ2-7, is GAGVSQSPRYKVTKRGQDVTLRCDPISSHATLYWYQQALGQGPEFLTYFNYEAQPDKSGLPSDRFSAERPEGSISTLTIQRTEQRDSAMYRCASSPAGTSGSYEQYFGPGTRLTVT.

V and J are TRBV29-1 and TRBJ1-2; possible D gene TRBD1, 5 bases. Trimming stripped 8 bases from V and 3 bases from J, with 19 bases between. This CDR3 contains 14 residues. CDR1 is SQVTM, CDR2 ANQGSEA, per germline. CDR3 sequence: CSTSGTPADYGYTF. The CDR3 nucleotides read TGCAGCACATCCGGGACGCCTGCGGACTATGGCTACACCTTC.

The chain carries TRBV28 and TRBJ1-4, with 7 bases lining up with TRBD1. The CDR3 spans 14 residues. Germline V lookup: CDR1 MDHEN, CDR2 SYDVKM. V dropped 5 bases and J dropped 7; count of bases not matched to a gene: 7. CDR3 coding DNA: TGTGCCAGCAGTCGACAGGGTCGAAGTGAAAAACTGTTTTTT. It is translated as CASSRQGRSEKLFF. Based on the CDR3 plus reference TRBV28 and TRBJ1-4, the full variable domain is DVKVTQSSRYLVKRTGEKVFLECVQDMDHENMFWYRQDPGLGLRLIYFSYDVKMKEKGDIPEGYSVSREKKERFSLILESASTNQTSMYLCASSRQGRSEKLFFGSGTQLSVL.